This T cell receptor (beta chain) was recorded in a study of quantifying T cell responses using KT2 cells. Study background: cDNA was made from DNase-treated RNA using alpha and beta constant primers. The T4 ligation step was estimated to exceed 10% efficiency under optimum conditions. Study-level points and caveats: Input KT2 cell number predicted KT2 alpha and beta sequence counts linearly over several orders of magnitude.

KT2, a clone with a known TCR, was spiked into unfractionated PBMC. V shed 5 bases, J shed 2 bases, and the junction held 10 bases outside the gene matches. Germline loops: CDR1 SGHRS, CDR2 YFSETQ. The CDR3 spans 16 residues. The table lists this clonotype with many counts. Antigen unknown. The cDNA 3' end received a ligated oligonucleotide with a UMI. First-round PCR used three to five cycles and beta primers RC1.1 and RC1.2 covering TRBC1 and TRBC2. Separate processing of TCR alpha and beta chains began at the second PCR. From the UMI-ligation and nested PCR reads, TCRdb called clonotypes with MiXCR, one entry per CDR3 protein. Here the sample spans tens of thousands of distinct CDR3 sequences, about 9.9% being singletons.

The source material was PBMCs spiked with cells of the T cell clone KT2. The V gene is TRBV5-1, the J gene TRBJ2-5, with TRBD2 matching 9 bases. This sequence was found in a human donor. The CDR3 region has the DNA TGCGCCAGCAGTTATCGACTAGCGGCGGTTCAAGAGACCCAGTACTTC. This sequence encodes CASSYRLAAVQETQYF.